This T cell receptor (beta chain) derives from a study of T cells in Graves' hyperthyroidism and ophthalmopathy. About the study: Peripheral blood sampling occurred at initial diagnosis, before any treatment. The study's findings and limits: Most clonotypes that expanded in the thyroid above 0.001 also showed up in blood.

Extraction of PBMCs used roughly 9.3 ml of fresh peripheral blood. Using RNA transcripts as the source, TCR beta CDR3 regions were amplified. With the HTBI primer set, the TCR CDR3 went through a first round of RT-PCR. TCRdb fed the multiplex PCR reads into MiXCR, producing one record per CDR3 protein. The table has some 300,000 distinct CDR3 sequences, roughly 19% seen once. The CDR3 totals 11 residues. Germline assignment: CDR1 SEHNR and CDR2 FQNEAQ (reference sequence). In its sample, this clonotype was seen a few times. What it binds is unknown. A read error may produce the germline difference seen at one junction end.

The clonotype comes from a man over 45 with Graves' ophthalmopathy. Material for sequencing was blood. The V and J genes are TRBV7-9 and TRBJ2-5; D is unresolved. The CDR3 DNA sequence: TGTGCCAGCACCTTAAAAGAGACCCAGTACTTC. Its translation: CASTLKETQYF.